This T cell receptor beta chain derives from a study of T cell changes during pregnancy in multiple sclerosis. CDR3 size: 17 residues. CDR1 and CDR2 (germline): LGHNA, YNFKEQ. V lost 1 base and J 4 bases, leaving 14 bases between the germline ends. Some clones are missing from TCRdb's copy, which holds only in-frame ones; the method was immunoSEQ multiplex PCR. The table records under 35,000 clones, roughly nine tenths of them present only once. The TCR originated in a female donor with multiple sclerosis, enrolled in a pregnancy study. This material consisted of CD8+ T cells from peripheral blood mononuclear cells, taken before pregnancy. V usage is TRBV4-2 and J usage is TRBJ2-6, with a tentative D call TRBD1 (6 bases). CDR3 residues: CASSQVETGSGANVLTF. As DNA, the CDR3 is TGTGCCAGCAGCCAAGTTGAAACAGGGAGCGGGGCCAACGTCCTGACTTTC.